Below, 19 T cell receptor beta chains from the same sample are listed, as sequenced in a study of blood T cell repertoires in COVID-19 (dated by TCRdb to between 2020 and 2021). Library creation used the immunoSEQ multiplex PCR assay. As stored in TCRdb, this immuneACCESS dataset retains in-frame rearrangements with V and J assigned. A fraction of the clones does not appear; measured against another copy, unresolved V genes explain less than half of the discrepancy, and the remainder lacks a known reason. Counted in this sample were some 87,000 clones; 70% to 90% of them appeared once. Of the sample, 12% is held by the ten largest clones. The sample consisted of peripheral blood. The receptors here all came from a woman between 65 and 79 years old with active or convalescent COVID-19.

The chain is built from TRBV6-5 and TRBJ2-7; TRBD1 matches at 10 bases. CDR1 is MNHEY and CDR2 is SVGAGI in the germline V gene. The CDR3 totals 15 residues. Trimming at V came to 0 bases and at J to 4 bases, leaving 3 bases not matched to a gene. CDR3 nucleotides: TGTGCCAGCAGTTACTCTCGGACAGGGGGGTACGAGCAGTACTTC. Translating it yields CASSYSRTGGYEQYF.

The rearrangement links TRBV4-1 to TRBJ1-5; 12 nucleotides agree with TRBD1. This CDR3 spans 15 amino acids. V shed 4 bases, J shed 6 bases, and the junction held 4 bases outside the gene matches. From germline, CDR1 is MGHRA and CDR2 YSYEKL. The CDR3 bases are TGCGCCAGCAGCCCGGGACAGGGGGCTGGTCAGCCCCAGCATTTT. This gives the protein CASSPGQGAGQPQHF.

V gene TRBV24-1 combines with J gene TRBJ2-1; D is undetermined. Germline loops: CDR1 KGHDR, CDR2 SFDVKD. The CDR3 runs 19 residues. V was trimmed by 0 bases and J by 1 base, leaving 18 bases between them. CDR3 in amino acids: CATSDLSSQATASYNEQFF. The CDR3 DNA follows: TGTGCCACCAGTGATTTGTCCTCCCAAGCGACGGCTTCCTACAATGAGCAGTTCTTC.

CDR3 bases: TGCGCCAGCAGCCTACCACCAGGGGAGACCCAGTACTTC. Encoded protein: CASSLPPGETQYF. The V and J genes are TRBV5-1 and TRBJ2-5; TRBD1 might be the D (5 bases). Trimming removed 4 bases from V and 5 bases from J, with 12 bases in between. The CDR3 sequence is 13 residues long. The germline gives CDR1 SGHRS, CDR2 YFSETQ.

This chain joins TRBV7-2 and TRBJ2-7; D gene uncertain. Germline loops: CDR1 SGHTA, CDR2 FQGNSA. The CDR3 extends over 14 amino acids. The V gene lost 2 bases and the J gene lost 1 base, with 9 bases spanning the gap. CDR3 region: CASSLYDSSYEQYF. In DNA, the CDR3 is TGTGCCAGCAGCTTATACGACTCATCCTACGAGCAGTACTTC.

The chain employs TRBV11-2 and TRBJ2-1, with TRBD1 as a possible D gene (5 bases). CDR3 length equals 14 residues. Trimming cost V 1 base and J 7 bases, with 11 bases left between them. Germline-derived CDR1 and CDR2 are SGHAT and FQNNGV. CDR3 in amino acids: CASSLGVGENEQFF. The DNA for the CDR3 is TGTGCCAGCAGCTTAGGAGTAGGGGAAAATGAGCAGTTCTTC.

Written as DNA, the CDR3 is TGTGCCAGCAGCCATTCTTCCCTTGCGAGCACTGAAGCTTTCTTT. Protein sequence: CASSHSSLASTEAFF. The chain carries TRBV4-2 and TRBJ1-1; no firm D call. V was shortened by 3 bases and J by 4 bases, with 15 bases between the two germline ends. The length of the CDR3 is 15 residues. In germline, CDR1 is LGHNA, CDR2 YNFKEQ.

The gene calls are TRBV3-1 (or the pseudogene TRBV3-2) and TRBJ2-7; 11 bases are a match to TRBD2. After removal of 0 bases from V and 2 bases from J, the junction contained 3 bases not matched to a gene. Germline values: CDR1 LGHDT, CDR2 YNNKEL (reference sequence). The CDR3 is 16 residues long. The CDR3 spells CASSQDGGLAAYEQYF. The CDR3 DNA reads TGTGCCAGCAGCCAAGACGGGGGACTAGCGGCCTACGAGCAGTACTTC.

The CDR3 sequence is CASSQGTGRHGYTF. The CDR3 nucleotides read TGTGCCAGCAGCCAGGGGACAGGGAGGCATGGCTACACCTTC. The chain carries TRBV11-2 and TRBJ1-2, with 9 nucleotides matching TRBD1. The CDR3 runs 14 residues. Germline CDR1 reads SGHAT; CDR2 reads FQNNGV. The V gene end was trimmed by 5 bases and the J gene end by 6 bases; junction bases not matched to a gene: 7. Supplemented by reference TRBV11-2 and TRBJ1-2, the full variable domain reads EAGVAQSPRYKIIEKRQSVAFWCNPISGHATLYWYQQILGQGPKLLIQFQNNGVVDDSQLPKDRFSAERLKGVDSTLKIQPAKLEDSAVYLCASSQGTGRHGYTFGSGTRLTVV.

The J gene is TRBJ2-5, the V gene TRBV9, with TRBD2 identical over 8 bases. Germline CDR1 is SGDLS and CDR2 is YYNGEE. V trimming: 2 bases; J trimming: 3 bases; junction bases outside the gene matches: 0. The CDR3 loop spans 13 amino acids. The CDR3 coding sequence is TGTGCCAGCAGCGTTAGCGGGGAAGAGACCCAGTACTTC. Protein: CASSVSGEETQYF.

CDR3 DNA sequence: TGTGCCAGCAGCGCACGGGACAGGGGACTCGGAGGCTACACCTTC. Its protein product is CASSARDRGLGGYTF. This sequence joins TRBV7-2 and TRBJ1-2, with 10 bases identical to TRBD1. The CDR3 length is 15 residues. The V gene end was trimmed by 5 bases and the J gene end by 8 bases; junction bases not matched to a gene: 11. The germline V gene has CDR1 SGHTA and CDR2 FQGNSA.

This clone is a singleton in its sample. This chain uses TRBV21-1 with TRBJ1-1; no DNA check was done on the table's D call, TRBD1. TRBV21-1 is described as a pseudogene. The CDR3 length is 16 residues. CDR3 nucleotide sequence: TGTGCCAGCAGCAAAGGGGCCGTCAGGGCAATCCCTGAAGCTTTCTTT. It is translated as CASSKGAVRAIPEAFF.

The genes are TRBV5-5 and TRBJ2-2, with 11 bases matching TRBD2. The CDR3 has 16 amino acids. The V and J ends lost 2 bases and 7 bases, in that order; junction bases with no gene match: 7. Germline assignment: CDR1 SGHKS and CDR2 YYEKEE (reference sequence). The CDR3 DNA sequence: TGTGCCAGCAGCTTTGTACTAGCGGGGGCTTACGGGGAGCTGTTTTTT. This sequence encodes CASSFVLAGAYGELFF.

The rearrangement uses TRBV6-6 and TRBJ1-6, with 7 bases lining up with TRBD1. The CDR3 contains 14 residues. With 6 bases clipped from V and 8 bases from J, the junction kept 7 bases outside the gene matches. Per the germline V gene, CDR1 is MNHNY and CDR2 is SVGAGI (reference sequence). Here the CDR3 DNA reads TGTGCCAGCAGCCCCGCAGGGGGTGATTCACCCCTCCACTTT. Translating it yields CASSPAGGDSPLHF.

The chain employs TRBV7-2 and TRBJ2-5; 7 positions match TRBD2. V trimming: 1 base; J trimming: 2 bases; junction bases outside the gene matches: 4. The CDR3 covers 15 residues. Germline CDR1 reads SGHTA; CDR2 reads FQGNSA. This CDR3 is CASSLVGGLQETQYF. Here the CDR3 DNA reads TGTGCCAGCAGCTTAGTCGGGGGACTACAAGAGACCCAGTACTTC. The full variable domain, rest sourced from reference TRBV7-2 and TRBJ2-5, is GAGVSQSPSNKVTEKGKDVELRCDPISGHTALYWYRQSLGQGLEFLIYFQGNSAPDKSGLPSDRFSAERTGGSVSTLTIQRTQQEDSAVYLCASSLVGGLQETQYFGPGTRLLVL.

This clone was picked up a small number of times. The chain links TRBV7-9 to TRBJ1-4; possibly TRBD1 for D (5 bases). This CDR3 contains 16 residues. Germline V gene sequence: CDR1 SEHNR, CDR2 FQNEAQ (reference sequence). V dropped 5 bases and J dropped 8 bases, with 21 bases sitting between them. CDR3 loop: CASSQTLEGRGEKLFF. The DNA for the CDR3 is TGTGCCAGCAGCCAGACCCTCGAGGGGAGGGGAGAAAAACTGTTTTTT.

The V gene is TRBV9, the J gene TRBJ2-5; possible D gene TRBD1, 5 bases. Germline V CDR1 and CDR2: SGDLS, YYNGEE. The CDR3 has 15 residues. The V end lost 3 bases, the J end lost 5 bases, and 17 bases lay between the germline ends. The CDR3 sequence: CASSARQYPGETQYF. DNA of the CDR3: TGTGCCAGCAGCGCAAGACAGTATCCCGGGGAGACCCAGTACTTC. Full variable domain (remainder filled in from reference TRBV9 and TRBJ2-5): DSGVTQTPKHLITATGQRVTLRCSPRSGDLSVYWYQQSLDQGLQFLIQYYNGEERAKGNILERFSAQQFPDLHSELNLSSLELGDSALYFCASSARQYPGETQYFGPGTRLLVL.

The V call is TRBV10-3, the J call TRBJ2-7; 10 bases line up with TRBD1. This CDR3 region has 13 residues. In germline, CDR1 is ENHRY, CDR2 SYGVKD. V was clipped by 10 bases and J by 3 bases; unmatched bases: 6. The CDR3 reads CATGTGVFYEQYF. Here the CDR3 DNA reads TGTGCCACCGGGACAGGGGTCTTCTACGAGCAGTACTTC.

The rearrangement joins TRBV11-3 to TRBJ1-3; 10 bases line up with TRBD1. The CDR3 totals 15 residues. V dropped 5 bases and J dropped 4; count of bases not matched to a gene: 5. Germline V gene lookup returns CDR1 SGHNT and CDR2 YENEEA. The CDR3 nucleotides are TGTGCCAGCAGCGCGACAGGGGGCGGCGGAAACACCATATATTTT. Residues: CASSATGGGGNTIYF.